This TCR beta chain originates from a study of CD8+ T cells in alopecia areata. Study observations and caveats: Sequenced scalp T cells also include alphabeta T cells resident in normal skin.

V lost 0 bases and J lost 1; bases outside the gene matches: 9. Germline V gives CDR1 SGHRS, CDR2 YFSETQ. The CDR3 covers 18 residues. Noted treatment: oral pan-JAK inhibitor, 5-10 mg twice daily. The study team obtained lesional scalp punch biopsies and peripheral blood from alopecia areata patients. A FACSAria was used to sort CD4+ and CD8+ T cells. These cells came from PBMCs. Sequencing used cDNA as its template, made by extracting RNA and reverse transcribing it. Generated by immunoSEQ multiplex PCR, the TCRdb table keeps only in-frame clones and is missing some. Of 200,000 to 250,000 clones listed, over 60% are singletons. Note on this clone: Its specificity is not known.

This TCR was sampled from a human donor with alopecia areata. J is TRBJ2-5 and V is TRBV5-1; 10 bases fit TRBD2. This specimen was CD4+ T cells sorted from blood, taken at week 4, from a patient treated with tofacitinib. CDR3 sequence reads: CASSLARAGGLVQETQYF. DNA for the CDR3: TGCGCCAGCAGCTTGGCCAGAGCGGGGGGGCTTGTCCAAGAGACCCAGTACTTC.